This T cell receptor (beta chain) was recorded in a study of T cells in Graves' hyperthyroidism and ophthalmopathy. Regions amplified from RNA transcripts were the TCR beta CDR3 regions. TCR CDR3 regions were first amplified by RT-PCR with HTBI primers. TCRdb re-derived calls from the multiplex PCR reads in MiXCR, one entry per CDR3 protein. The sample yields about 400,000 distinct CDR3 sequences, over 12% seen once. This clonotype was seen ten or more times. Using 9.5 to 10 ml of fresh peripheral blood, PBMCs were prepared. The specimen sequenced was blood. The sequence was obtained from a man aged 18 to 30 with Graves' ophthalmopathy.

CDR3 amino acids: CSVAGLAAEQYF. The CDR3 nucleotides read TGCAGCGTTGCCGGACTAGCAGCCGAGCAGTACTTC. This chain connects TRBV29-1 to TRBJ2-7; 8 bases line up with TRBD2. There are 12 residues in the CDR3. V lost 4 bases and J lost 6; bases outside the gene matches: 5. Germline V CDR1 and CDR2: SQVTM, ANQGSEA.